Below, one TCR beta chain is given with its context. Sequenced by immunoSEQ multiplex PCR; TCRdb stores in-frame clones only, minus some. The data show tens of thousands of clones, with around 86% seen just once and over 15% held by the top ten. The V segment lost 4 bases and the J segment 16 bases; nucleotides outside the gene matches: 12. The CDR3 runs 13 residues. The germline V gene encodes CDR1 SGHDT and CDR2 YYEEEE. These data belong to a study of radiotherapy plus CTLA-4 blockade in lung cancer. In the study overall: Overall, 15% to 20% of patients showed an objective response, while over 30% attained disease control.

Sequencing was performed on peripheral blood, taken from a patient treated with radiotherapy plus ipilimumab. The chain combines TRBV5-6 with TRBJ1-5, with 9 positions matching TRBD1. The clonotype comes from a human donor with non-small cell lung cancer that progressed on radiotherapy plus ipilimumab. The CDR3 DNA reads TGTGCCAGCAGCCGGGACAGGGTGCCGCCCAAACATTTT. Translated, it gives CASSRDRVPPKHF.